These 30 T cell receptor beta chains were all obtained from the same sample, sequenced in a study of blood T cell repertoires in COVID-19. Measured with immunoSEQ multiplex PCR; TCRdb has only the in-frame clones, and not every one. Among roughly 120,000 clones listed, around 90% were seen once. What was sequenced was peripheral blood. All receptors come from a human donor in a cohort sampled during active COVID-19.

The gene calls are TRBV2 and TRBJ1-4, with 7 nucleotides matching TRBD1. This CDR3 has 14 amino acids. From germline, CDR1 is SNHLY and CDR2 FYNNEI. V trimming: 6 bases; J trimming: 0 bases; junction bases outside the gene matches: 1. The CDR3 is CASRDRSTNEKLFF. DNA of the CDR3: TGTGCCAGCAGGGACAGGTCAACTAATGAAAAACTGTTTTTT.

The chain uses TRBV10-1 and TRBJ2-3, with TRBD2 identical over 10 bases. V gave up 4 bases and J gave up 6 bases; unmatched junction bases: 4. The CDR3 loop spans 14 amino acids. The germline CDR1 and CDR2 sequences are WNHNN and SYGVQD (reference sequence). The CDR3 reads CASSASGSSDTQYF. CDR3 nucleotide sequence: TGCGCCAGCAGTGCTAGCGGGAGTAGTGATACGCAGTATTTT.

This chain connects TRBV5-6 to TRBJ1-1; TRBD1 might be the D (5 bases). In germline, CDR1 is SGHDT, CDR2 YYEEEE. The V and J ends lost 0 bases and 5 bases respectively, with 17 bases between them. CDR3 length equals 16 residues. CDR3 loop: CASSLAVLGGKTEAFF. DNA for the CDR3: TGTGCCAGCAGCTTGGCAGTACTCGGGGGGAAGACTGAAGCTTTCTTT.

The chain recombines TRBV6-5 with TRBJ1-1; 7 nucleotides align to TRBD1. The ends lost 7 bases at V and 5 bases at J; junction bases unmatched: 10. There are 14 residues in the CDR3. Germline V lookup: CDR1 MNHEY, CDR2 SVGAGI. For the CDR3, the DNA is TGTGCCAGCACTCGGGACAGAACGAGAACTGAAGCTTTCTTT. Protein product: CASTRDRTRTEAFF.

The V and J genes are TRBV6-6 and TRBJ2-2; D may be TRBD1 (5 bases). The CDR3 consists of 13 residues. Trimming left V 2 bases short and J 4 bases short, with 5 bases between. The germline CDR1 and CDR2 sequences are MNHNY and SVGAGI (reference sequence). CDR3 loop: CASSYDSTGELFF. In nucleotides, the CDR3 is TGTGCCAGCAGTTACGACAGCACCGGGGAGCTGTTTTTT.

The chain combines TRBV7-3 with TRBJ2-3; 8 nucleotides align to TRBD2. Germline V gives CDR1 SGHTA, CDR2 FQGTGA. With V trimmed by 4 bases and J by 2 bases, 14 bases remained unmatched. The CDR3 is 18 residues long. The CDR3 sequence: CASSSGRGAGGPTDTQYF. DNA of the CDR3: TGTGCCAGCAGCTCGGGTCGAGGGGCGGGGGGCCCCACAGATACGCAGTATTTT.

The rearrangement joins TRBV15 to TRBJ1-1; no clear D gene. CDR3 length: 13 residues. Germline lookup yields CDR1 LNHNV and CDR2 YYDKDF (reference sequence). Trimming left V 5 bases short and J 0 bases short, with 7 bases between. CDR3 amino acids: CATSGTVNTEAFF. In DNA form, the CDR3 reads TGTGCCACCAGCGGCACAGTGAACACTGAAGCTTTCTTT.

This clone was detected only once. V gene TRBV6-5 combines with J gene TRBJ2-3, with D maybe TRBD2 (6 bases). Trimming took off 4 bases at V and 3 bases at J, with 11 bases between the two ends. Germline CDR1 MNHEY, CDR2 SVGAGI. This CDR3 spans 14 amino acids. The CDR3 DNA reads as TGTGCCAGCAGTTTAGCGGTTCGAACAGATACGCAGTATTTT. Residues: CASSLAVRTDTQYF.

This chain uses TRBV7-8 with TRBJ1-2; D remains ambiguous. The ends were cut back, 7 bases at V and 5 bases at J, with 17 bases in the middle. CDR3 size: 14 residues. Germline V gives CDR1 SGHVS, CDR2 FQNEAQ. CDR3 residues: CASKKEGRDYGYTF. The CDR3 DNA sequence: TGTGCCAGCAAGAAAGAGGGTAGGGATTATGGCTACACCTTC. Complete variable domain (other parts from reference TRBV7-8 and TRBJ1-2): GAGVSQSPRYKVAKRGQDVALRCDPISGHVSLFWYQQALGQGPEFLTYFQNEAQLDKSGLPSDRFFAERPEGSVSTLKIQRTQQEDSAVYLCASKKEGRDYGYTFGSGTRLTVV.

The CDR3 protein is CASSVAARGGEDIQYF. CDR3 in DNA: TGTGCCAGCAGCGTAGCGGCGCGGGGGGGCGAGGACATTCAGTACTTC. The chain is built from TRBV9 and TRBJ2-4; 9 positions agree with TRBD2. This CDR3 has 16 amino acids. Trimming at V came to 0 bases and at J to 8 bases, leaving 9 bases not matched to a gene. CDR1 and CDR2 from the germline V gene are SGDLS and YYNGEE.

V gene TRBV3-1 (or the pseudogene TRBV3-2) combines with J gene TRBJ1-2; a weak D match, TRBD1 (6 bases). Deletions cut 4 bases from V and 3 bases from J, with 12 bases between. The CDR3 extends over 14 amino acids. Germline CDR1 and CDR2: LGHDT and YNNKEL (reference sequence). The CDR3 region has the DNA TGTGCCAGCAGCCCCGCCAGGGGAGACTATGGCTACACCTTC. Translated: CASSPARGDYGYTF.

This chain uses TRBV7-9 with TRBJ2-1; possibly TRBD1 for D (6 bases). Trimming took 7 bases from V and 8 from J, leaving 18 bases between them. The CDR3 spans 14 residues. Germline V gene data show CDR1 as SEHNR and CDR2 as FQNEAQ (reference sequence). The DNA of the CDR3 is TGTGCCAGCACCCTAGGGTCGGCAGGGGATGAGCAGTTCTTC. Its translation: CASTLGSAGDEQFF.

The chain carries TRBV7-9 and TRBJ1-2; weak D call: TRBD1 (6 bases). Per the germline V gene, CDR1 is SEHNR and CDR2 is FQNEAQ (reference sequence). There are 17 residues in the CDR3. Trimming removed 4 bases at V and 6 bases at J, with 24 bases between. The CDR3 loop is CASSSTKTGVVRNGYTF. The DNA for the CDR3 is TGTGCCAGCAGCTCGACAAAGACAGGAGTGGTCCGCAATGGCTACACCTTC.

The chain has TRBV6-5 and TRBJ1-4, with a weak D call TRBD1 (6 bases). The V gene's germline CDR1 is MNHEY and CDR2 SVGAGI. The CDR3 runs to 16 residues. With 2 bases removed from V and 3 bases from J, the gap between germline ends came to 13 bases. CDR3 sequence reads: CASSYGGAGANEKLFF. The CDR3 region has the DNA TGTGCCAGCAGTTACGGGGGGGCGGGTGCTAATGAAAAACTGTTTTTT.

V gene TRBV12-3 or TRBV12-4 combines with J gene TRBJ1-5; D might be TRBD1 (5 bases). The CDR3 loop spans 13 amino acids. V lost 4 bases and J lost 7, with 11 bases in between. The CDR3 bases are TGTGCCAGCAGTTCGGGGGATAGGCAGCCCCAGCATTTT. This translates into CASSSGDRQPQHF.

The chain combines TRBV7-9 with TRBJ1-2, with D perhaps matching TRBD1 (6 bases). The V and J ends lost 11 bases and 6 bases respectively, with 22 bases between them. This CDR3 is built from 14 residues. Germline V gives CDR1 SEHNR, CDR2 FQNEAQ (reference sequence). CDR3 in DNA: TGTGCCTATTCCTCGGGCGGGGGGCGAGATGGCTACACCTTC. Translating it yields CAYSSGGGRDGYTF.

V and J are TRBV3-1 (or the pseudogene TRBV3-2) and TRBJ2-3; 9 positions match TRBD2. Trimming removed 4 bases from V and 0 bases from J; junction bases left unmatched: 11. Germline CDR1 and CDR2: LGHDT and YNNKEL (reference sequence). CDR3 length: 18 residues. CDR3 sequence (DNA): TGTGCCAGCAGCCTCGAAATAGAGACTAGCGGAAGCACAGATACGCAGTATTTT. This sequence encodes CASSLEIETSGSTDTQYF.

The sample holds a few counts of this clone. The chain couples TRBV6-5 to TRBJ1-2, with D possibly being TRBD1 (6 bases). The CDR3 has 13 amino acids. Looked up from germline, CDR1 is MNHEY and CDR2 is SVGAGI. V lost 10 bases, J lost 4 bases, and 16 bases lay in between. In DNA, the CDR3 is TGTGCCACCCTGACAGGACCCTCCTATGGCTACACCTTC. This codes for CATLTGPSYGYTF.

In DNA form, the CDR3 reads TGTGCCAGCAGCCGGGATTCCACGTCGGGGACCCAGTACTTC. It is translated as CASSRDSTSGTQYF. The V call is TRBV6-5, the J call TRBJ2-5, with D possibly matching TRBD2 (5 bases). Germline CDR1 and CDR2: MNHEY and SVGAGI. Trimming pared 6 bases from V and 7 bases from J, leaving 18 bases between. There are 14 residues in the CDR3.

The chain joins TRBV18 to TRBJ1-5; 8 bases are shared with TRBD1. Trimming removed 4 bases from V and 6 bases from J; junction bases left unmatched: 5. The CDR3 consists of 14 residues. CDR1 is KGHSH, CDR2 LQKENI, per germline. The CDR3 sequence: CASSRGQGGQPQHF. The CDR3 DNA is TGTGCCAGCTCACGCGGACAGGGTGGTCAGCCCCAGCATTTT.

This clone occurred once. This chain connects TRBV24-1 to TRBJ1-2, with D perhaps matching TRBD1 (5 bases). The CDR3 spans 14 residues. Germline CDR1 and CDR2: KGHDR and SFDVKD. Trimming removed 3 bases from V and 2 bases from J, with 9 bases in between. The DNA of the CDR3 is TGTGCCACCAGTGATGGGGGGATGAACTATGGCTACACCTTC. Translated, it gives CATSDGGMNYGYTF.

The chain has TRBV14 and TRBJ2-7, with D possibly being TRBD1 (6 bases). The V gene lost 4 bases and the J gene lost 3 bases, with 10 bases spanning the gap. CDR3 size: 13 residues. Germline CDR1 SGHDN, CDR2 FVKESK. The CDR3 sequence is CASSPQGNYEQYF. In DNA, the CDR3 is TGTGCCAGCAGCCCCCAGGGGAACTACGAGCAGTACTTC.

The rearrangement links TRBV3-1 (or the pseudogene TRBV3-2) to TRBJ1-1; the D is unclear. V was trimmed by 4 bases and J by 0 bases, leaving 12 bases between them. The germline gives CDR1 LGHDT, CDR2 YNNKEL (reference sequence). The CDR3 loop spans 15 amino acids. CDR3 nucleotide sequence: TGTGCCAGCAGCCCCCCCTACGGGGTGAACACTGAAGCTTTCTTT. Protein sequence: CASSPPYGVNTEAFF.

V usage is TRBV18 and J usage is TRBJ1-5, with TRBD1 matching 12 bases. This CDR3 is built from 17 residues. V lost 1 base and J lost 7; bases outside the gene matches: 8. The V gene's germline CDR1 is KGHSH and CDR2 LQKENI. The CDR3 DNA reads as TGTGCCAGCTCACCACAAGGGACAGGGGGCGAGGGGCAGCCCCAGCATTTT. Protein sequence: CASSPQGTGGEGQPQHF.

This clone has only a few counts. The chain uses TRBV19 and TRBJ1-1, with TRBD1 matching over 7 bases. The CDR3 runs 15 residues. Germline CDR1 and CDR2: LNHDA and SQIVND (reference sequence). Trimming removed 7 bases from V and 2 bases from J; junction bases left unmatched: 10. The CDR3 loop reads CASIGQDQGNTEAFF. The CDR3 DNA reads TGTGCCAGTATAGGACAGGATCAGGGCAACACTGAAGCTTTCTTT.

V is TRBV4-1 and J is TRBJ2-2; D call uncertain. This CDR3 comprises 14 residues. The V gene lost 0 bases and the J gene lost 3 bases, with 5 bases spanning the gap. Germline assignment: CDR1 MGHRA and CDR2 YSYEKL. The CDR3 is CASSQDRDTGELFF. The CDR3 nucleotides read TGCGCCAGCAGCCAAGACCGAGACACCGGGGAGCTGTTTTTT.

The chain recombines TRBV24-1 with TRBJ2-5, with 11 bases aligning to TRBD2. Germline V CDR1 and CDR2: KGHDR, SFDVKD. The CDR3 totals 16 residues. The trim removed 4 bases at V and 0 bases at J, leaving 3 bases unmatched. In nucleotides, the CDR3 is TGTGCCACCAGTGACCTAGCGGGAGGCCACCAAGAGACCCAGTACTTC. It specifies CATSDLAGGHQETQYF.

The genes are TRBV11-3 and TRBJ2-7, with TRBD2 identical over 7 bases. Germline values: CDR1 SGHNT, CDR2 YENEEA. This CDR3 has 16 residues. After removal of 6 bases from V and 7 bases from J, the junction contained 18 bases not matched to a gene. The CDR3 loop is CASSPASGRFTYEQYF. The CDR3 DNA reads TGTGCCAGCAGTCCGGCTAGCGGACGCTTCACGTATGAGCAGTACTTC.

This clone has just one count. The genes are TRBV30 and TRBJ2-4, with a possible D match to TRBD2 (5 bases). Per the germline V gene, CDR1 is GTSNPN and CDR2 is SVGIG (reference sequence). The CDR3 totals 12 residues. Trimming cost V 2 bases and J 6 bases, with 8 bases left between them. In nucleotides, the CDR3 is TGTGCCTGGAGTAGGGAGATAAACATTCAGTACTTC. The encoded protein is CAWSREINIQYF.

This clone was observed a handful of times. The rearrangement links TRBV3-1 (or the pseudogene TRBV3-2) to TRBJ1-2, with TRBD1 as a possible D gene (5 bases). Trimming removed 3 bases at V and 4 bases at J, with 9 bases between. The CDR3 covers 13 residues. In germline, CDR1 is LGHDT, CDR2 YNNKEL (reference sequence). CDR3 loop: CASSHRDPYGYTF. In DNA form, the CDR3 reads TGTGCCAGCAGCCACAGGGATCCCTATGGCTACACCTTC.